One and the same sample provided the 5 T cell receptor beta chains below, sequenced in a study of cytomegalovirus exposure and HLA in healthy donors. PCR primers comprised 60 Vbeta and 13 Jbeta primers. Here immunoSEQ multiplex PCR was the method, and the copy in TCRdb shows in-frame clones only, minus some. The data show 100,000 or so clones, roughly 82% seen once. Input material: PBMCs. These receptors all stem from a man aged 25 to 40 in good health and CMV-seropositive.

V gene TRBV5-1 combines with J gene TRBJ2-1; TRBD2 matches at 11 bases. CDR1 and CDR2 (germline): SGHRS, YFSETQ. V was clipped by 5 bases and J by 3 bases; unmatched bases: 7. The CDR3 spans 16 residues. DNA of the CDR3: TGCGCCAGCAGTCCCGGGACTAGCGGTTTCTACAATGAGCAGTTCTTC. This codes for CASSPGTSGFYNEQFF. The complete variable domain, with remaining parts taken from reference TRBV5-1 and TRBJ2-1, reads KAGVTQTPRYLIKTRGQQVTLSCSPISGHRSVSWYQQTPGQGLQFLFEYFSETQRNKGNFPGRFSGRQFSNSRSEMNVSTLELGDSALYLCASSPGTSGFYNEQFFGPGTRLTVL.

This chain connects TRBV11-2 to TRBJ1-2; the D gene is possibly TRBD1 (6 bases). V shed 3 bases and J shed 2 bases, with 10 bases lying between them. Germline V gives CDR1 SGHAT, CDR2 FQNNGV. This CDR3 is 14 amino acids long. The CDR3 is CASSLAQGNYGYTF. The CDR3 coding sequence is TGTGCCAGCAGCTTGGCTCAGGGGAACTATGGCTACACCTTC.

The chain joins TRBV19 to TRBJ2-6; weak D call: TRBD1 (7 bases). V was trimmed by 5 bases and J by 0 bases, leaving 17 bases between them. The CDR3 length is 18 residues. In germline, CDR1 is LNHDA, CDR2 SQIVND (reference sequence). This chain's CDR3 is CASSGGTVRNSGANVLTF. CDR3 nucleotide sequence: TGTGCCAGTAGTGGGGGGACAGTTCGTAACTCTGGGGCCAACGTCCTGACTTTC.

The CDR3 here is CASGPGRDRGLYEQYF. DNA of the CDR3: TGTGCTAGTGGTCCGGGCCGGGACAGAGGACTCTACGAGCAGTACTTC. V and J are TRBV12-5 and TRBJ2-7, with 7 bases that match TRBD1. V shed 5 bases, J shed 3 bases, and the junction held 13 bases outside the gene matches. This CDR3 spans 16 amino acids. Germline V lookup: CDR1 LGHNT, CDR2 FRNRAP.

Worth noting for this clone: This CDR3 is also generated by other DNA sequences in the sample. CDR3 DNA: TGCGCCAGCAGCCAAGGTCCACTAGCGGGGGCGGCAGATACGCAGTATTTT. This codes for CASSQGPLAGAADTQYF. The chain recombines TRBV4-1 with TRBJ2-3, with 11 bases lining up with TRBD2. The V and J ends lost 1 base and 4 bases, in that order; junction bases with no gene match: 7. Germline V CDR1 and CDR2: MGHRA, YSYEKL. The CDR3 runs 17 residues.